The 31 T cell receptor beta chains below all came from one sample that was sequenced in a study of metastatic and nonmetastatic thyroid tumors. All patients were untreated before thyroid surgery. TCRdb called clones again from the PCR reads with MiXCR. This table holds 15,000 to 20,000 clones, approximately 30% found once. Sequencing was done on a sample of blood. These receptors all come from a female donor with papillary thyroid cancer or a benign thyroid nodule (not recorded which). Some clones in this sample may be carry-over from other donors' samples.

Points on this clone: Different DNA sequences within this sample yield the same CDR3. The chain carries TRBV7-3 and TRBJ1-1, with 8 bases matching TRBD1. CDR3 size: 14 residues. V was clipped by 9 bases and J by 10 bases; unmatched bases: 16. CDR1 SGHTA and CDR2 FQGTGA come from the germline V gene. CDR3 DNA: TGTGCCAGTAGCCTCGGGACAGGTAACACACGAGCTTTCTTT. Translation: CASSLGTGNTRAFF.

This clone showed up many times. CDR3 bases: TGCGCCAGCAGCCAGGATGGAGGGTGGATCTACGAGCAGTACTTC. This encodes CASSQDGGWIYEQYF. The V call is TRBV5-1, the J call TRBJ2-7; possible D gene TRBD2, 6 bases. The CDR3 contains 15 residues. The V gene lost 4 bases and the J gene lost 3 bases, with 17 bases spanning the gap. Germline CDR1 is SGHRS and CDR2 is YFSETQ. The full variable domain, its missing parts supplied by reference TRBV5-1 and TRBJ2-7, is KAGVTQTPRYLIKTRGQQVTLSCSPISGHRSVSWYQQTPGQGLQFLFEYFSETQRNKGNFPGRFSGRQFSNSRSEMNVSTLELGDSALYLCASSQDGGWIYEQYFGPGTRLTVT.

The rearrangement joins TRBV5-1 to TRBJ1-1; possible D gene TRBD1, 5 bases. In germline, CDR1 is SGHRS, CDR2 YFSETQ. V lost 4 bases, J lost 3 bases, and 19 bases lay in between. CDR3 length: 16 amino acids. CDR3 in amino acids: CASSRFAGRSDTEAFF. CDR3 DNA sequence: TGCGCCAGCAGCAGGTTTGCAGGGCGGTCCGACACTGAAGCTTTCTTT.

This clone has at least ten counts. The V and J genes are TRBV20-1 and TRBJ2-7; TRBD2 agrees at 8 bases. The trim removed 5 bases at V and 2 bases at J, leaving 5 bases unmatched. CDR1 and CDR2 (germline): DFQATT, SNEGSKA (reference sequence). CDR3 length equals 13 residues. CDR3 region: CSASGGGTYEQYF. The CDR3 DNA is TGCAGTGCTTCCGGGGGGGGAACCTACGAGCAGTACTTC.

The gene calls are TRBV4-2 and TRBJ2-7, with D possibly matching TRBD2 (5 bases). The CDR3 has 16 residues. V dropped 4 bases and J dropped 5 bases, with 21 bases sitting between them. Looked up from germline, CDR1 is LGHNA and CDR2 is YNFKEQ. For the CDR3, the DNA is TGTGCCAGCAGCCCTACGGTCGGGGTGGCCGTCGACGAGCAGTACTTC. Its translation: CASSPTVGVAVDEQYF.

This clone rates as medium-sized. The V and J genes are TRBV7-2 and TRBJ2-3; 10 nucleotides match TRBD2. The CDR3 length is 16 residues. CDR1 is SGHTA and CDR2 is FQGNSA in the germline V gene. J was trimmed by 5 bases and V by 5 bases; bases with no gene match: 10. CDR3 sequence (DNA): TGTGCCAGCAGCCCGAGAGCGGGGGGGCTTAAAGATACGCAGTATTTT. The encoded protein is CASSPRAGGLKDTQYF.

This clone has at least ten counts. The chain joins TRBV28 to TRBJ1-4, with TRBD1 matching over 9 bases. The CDR3 loop spans 17 amino acids. V shed 6 bases and J 4 bases; nucleotides not matched to a gene: 12. Germline V CDR1 and CDR2: MDHEN, SYDVKM. CDR3 protein: CASRPQGQGRSNEKLFF. DNA for the CDR3: TGTGCCAGCAGACCCCAGGGACAGGGAAGGAGTAATGAAAAACTGTTTTTT.

This clone is medium-sized in the sample. This chain joins TRBV6-1 and TRBJ1-6; D call uncertain. Germline lookup yields CDR1 MNHNS and CDR2 SASEGT. V was cut by 7 bases and J by 6 bases, with 13 bases left in between. This CDR3 is 14 amino acids long. The DNA of the CDR3 is TGTGCCAGCAACCGGGTCGCCGGTAATTCACCCCTCCACTTT. Encoded protein: CASNRVAGNSPLHF.

In its sample, this clone is medium-sized. This chain connects TRBV10-3 to TRBJ2-1, with 13 bases that match TRBD2. Germline CDR1 ENHRY, CDR2 SYGVKD. This CDR3 has 16 amino acids. V lost 4 bases, J lost 8 bases, and 8 bases stayed unmatched. The CDR3 loop reads CAISGTSGGLGDEQFF. The CDR3 DNA reads TGTGCCATCAGTGGGACTAGCGGGGGTTTAGGCGATGAGCAGTTCTTC.

This clone came up many times. This sequence joins TRBV19 and TRBJ1-5; 10 positions match TRBD1. Germline-derived CDR1 and CDR2 are LNHDA and SQIVND (reference sequence). V was pared by 4 bases and J by 4 bases, with 7 bases of the junction left unmatched. The CDR3 covers 16 residues. CDR3 amino acids: CASSTRDRGRNQPQHF. The DNA for the CDR3 is TGTGCCAGTAGTACCCGGGACAGGGGCAGGAATCAGCCCCAGCATTTT.

This clone was seen repeatedly, ten times or more. The chain links TRBV4-1 to TRBJ2-2; D tentatively fits TRBD1 or TRBD2 (5 bases each). V was clipped by 0 bases and J by 5 bases, with 13 bases between them. Germline CDR1 MGHRA, CDR2 YSYEKL. There are 16 residues in the CDR3. The CDR3 protein is CASSQDLLRGTGELFF. CDR3 sequence (DNA): TGCGCCAGCAGCCAAGATCTCTTGAGGGGAACCGGGGAGCTGTTTTTT.

This chain connects TRBV4-1 to TRBJ1-6; D remains ambiguous. The CDR3 covers 14 residues. Germline V CDR1 and CDR2: MGHRA, YSYEKL. Trimming removed 5 bases at V and 10 bases at J, with 15 bases between. The CDR3 DNA reads TGCGCCAGCAGCGTAGGTACTCCGGGCTCACCCCTCCACTTT. Translating it yields CASSVGTPGSPLHF.

CDR3 in amino acids: CASRIAGVSNEKLFF. CDR3 bases: TGCGCCAGCAGGATCGCAGGGGTGTCTAATGAAAAACTGTTTTTT. The chain combines TRBV4-1 with TRBJ1-4; perhaps TRBD1 as D (6 bases). Germline CDR1 and CDR2: MGHRA and YSYEKL. The CDR3 is 15 amino acids. V dropped 6 bases and J dropped 3 bases, with 14 bases sitting between them.

In this sample, this clone turned up many times. The V call is TRBV9, the J call TRBJ1-4, with D unclear. The CDR3 runs 15 residues. CDR1 SGDLS and CDR2 YYNGEE come from the germline V gene. Trimming took off 3 bases at V and 7 bases at J, with 16 bases between the two ends. The chain's CDR3 is CASSAGEGWGEKLFF. CDR3 coding DNA: TGTGCCAGCAGCGCCGGGGAGGGTTGGGGTGAAAAACTGTTTTTT.

This clone ranks as medium-sized (0.01 to 0.1%). The chain recombines TRBV6-5 with TRBJ2-3; no definite D call. The CDR3 consists of 12 residues. Per germline, CDR1 MNHEY and CDR2 SVGAGI. With 0 bases removed from V and 6 bases from J, the gap between germline ends came to 4 bases. Written as DNA, the CDR3 is TGTGCCAGCAGTTACTCTTGGGATACGCAGTATTTT. Its protein product is CASSYSWDTQYF.

The chain has TRBV2 and TRBJ2-7, with D unclear. This CDR3 has 12 amino acids. V shed 9 bases and J shed 4 bases, with 13 bases lying between them. The V gene's germline CDR1 is SNHLY and CDR2 FYNNEI. The CDR3 here is CASEPDPYEQYF. The DNA of the CDR3 is TGTGCCAGTGAACCGGACCCTTACGAGCAGTACTTC.

This clone is medium-sized by share. V usage is TRBV20-1 and J usage is TRBJ2-7; D is perhaps TRBD1 (5 bases). This CDR3 has 16 amino acids. Trimming stripped 0 bases from V and 7 bases from J, with 22 bases between. Germline V gene lookup returns CDR1 DFQATT and CDR2 SNEGSKA (reference sequence). The DNA of the CDR3 is TGCAGTGCTAGAGATAGGGGAAACCCTGACGAAGCTGAGCAGTACTTC. Amino acids: CSARDRGNPDEAEQYF.

The rearrangement links TRBV20-1 to TRBJ1-2; unclear D gene. V lost 8 bases and J lost 4, with 17 bases in between. Germline CDR1 reads DFQATT; CDR2 reads SNEGSKA (reference sequence). This CDR3 has 13 residues. CDR3 sequence: CSSIVEGSYGYTF. DNA of the CDR3: TGCAGTTCTATAGTGGAGGGTAGCTATGGCTACACCTTC.

This clone has only a few counts. Mismatch with germline at one junction end may stem from a read error. This chain connects TRBV6-4 to TRBJ2-1; tentative D call: TRBD2 (5 bases). The CDR3 loop spans 15 amino acids. Germline CDR1 is MRHNA and CDR2 is SNTAGT. CDR3 sequence reads: CASSDSIRDYNEQFF. For the CDR3, the DNA is TGTGCCAGCAGCGACTCGATCCGGGACTACAATGAGCAGTTCTTC.

This clone was detected ten times or more. The chain links TRBV29-1 to TRBJ2-1; 10 bases are shared with TRBD2. The CDR3 is made up of 14 amino acids. The V gene's germline CDR1 is SQVTM and CDR2 ANQGSEA. J lost 4 bases, V lost 7 bases, and 7 bases had no gene match. Here the CDR3 DNA reads TGCAGCGCCGGACTAGCGGTGAGTTACAATGAGCAGTTCTTC. Translating it yields CSAGLAVSYNEQFF.

This clone was picked up many times. This sequence may be a read error, since a much larger clone differs from it by one base. CDR3 DNA sequence: TGTGCCAGCAGTGATGTAGGGGGACAGAGGATTCAAGAGACCCAGTACTTC. Translating it yields CASSDVGGQRIQETQYF. The genes are TRBV2 and TRBJ2-5; 7 bases map to TRBD1. This CDR3 is built from 17 residues. The J segment lost 2 bases and the V segment lost 3 bases, leaving 12 bases of the junction unmatched. Germline lookup yields CDR1 SNHLY and CDR2 FYNNEI.

V usage is TRBV11-2 and J usage is TRBJ2-7; perhaps D is TRBD1 or TRBD2 (6 bases each). The CDR3 consists of 18 residues. In germline, CDR1 is SGHAT, CDR2 FQNNGV. V was pared by 5 bases and J by 4 bases, with 27 bases between. CDR3 coding DNA: TGTGCCAGCAGCAGCCGGGACACCGCGGGACATTCGGGTTACGAGCAGTACTTC. Amino acids: CASSSRDTAGHSGYEQYF.

V and J are TRBV7-2 and TRBJ1-5; tentatively, D is TRBD1 (5 bases). The V and J ends lost 6 bases and 6 bases respectively, with 15 bases between them. Germline V gene lookup returns CDR1 SGHTA and CDR2 FQGNSA. This CDR3 is 14 amino acids long. Here the CDR3 DNA reads TGTGCCAGCAGTTCCGGGGGTCCCCGTCAGCCCCAGCATTTT. Residues: CASSSGGPRQPQHF.

This clone rates as medium-sized. The sample has other DNA sequences that encode this CDR3 too. The chain is built from TRBV19 and TRBJ1-2; 7 nucleotides match TRBD1. Germline CDR1 reads LNHDA; CDR2 reads SQIVND (reference sequence). V was pared by 6 bases and J by 4 bases, with 5 bases of the junction left unmatched. The CDR3 consists of 13 residues. The CDR3 DNA sequence: TGTGCCAGTAGAGCGGGACAGATCTATGGCTACACCTTC. This sequence encodes CASRAGQIYGYTF.

In its sample, this clone was seen many times. V usage is TRBV20-1 and J usage is TRBJ2-1; 9 nucleotides align to TRBD2. The CDR3 length is 13 residues. Germline V lookup: CDR1 DFQATT, CDR2 SNEGSKA (reference sequence). V lost 5 bases to trimming and J lost 4 bases; unmatched junction nucleotides: 3. The CDR3 region is CSAQGLAYNEQFF. The CDR3 bases are TGCAGTGCTCAGGGACTAGCTTACAATGAGCAGTTCTTC.

This clone was counted at least ten times. The V call is TRBV6-4, the J call TRBJ2-3, with TRBD2 matching over 10 bases. The V gene end was trimmed by 6 bases and the J gene end by 1 base; junction bases not matched to a gene: 19. Germline CDR1 and CDR2: MRHNA and SNTAGT. The CDR3 has 20 residues. The CDR3 nucleotides are TGTGCCAGCAGAGCCTTCTTAACAACTAGCGGGATTCAGGGCACAGATACGCAGTATTTT. This translates into CASRAFLTTSGIQGTDTQYF.

This clone is medium-sized in the sample. The rearrangement joins TRBV6-1 to TRBJ2-7; no clear D gene. Germline CDR1 and CDR2: MNHNS and SASEGT. The CDR3 extends over 12 amino acids. The V end lost 8 bases, the J end lost 2 bases, and 10 bases lay between the germline ends. The CDR3 sequence: CASYLSPYEQYF. The DNA for the CDR3 is TGTGCCAGCTACCTGAGCCCCTACGAGCAGTACTTC.

The chain uses TRBV20-1 and TRBJ2-5; D is possibly TRBD1 (5 bases). Germline V gene sequence: CDR1 DFQATT, CDR2 SNEGSKA (reference sequence). The CDR3 has 14 amino acids. V dropped 0 bases and J dropped 5 bases, with 13 bases sitting between them. The CDR3 nucleotides read TGCAGTGCTAGAGACTCCGGACACGGGGAGACCCAGTACTTC. Protein product: CSARDSGHGETQYF.

As DNA, the CDR3 is TGCGCCAGCAGCTTGGATGGGACAGGGGGCTATGGCTACACCTTC. Translating gives CASSLDGTGGYGYTF. The chain couples TRBV5-1 to TRBJ1-2, with 11 bases that match TRBD1. V was clipped by 0 bases and J by 4 bases; unmatched bases: 2. Germline assignment: CDR1 SGHRS and CDR2 YFSETQ. The CDR3 has 15 residues.

The V and J genes are TRBV2 and TRBJ2-3; D ambiguous. Trimming took off 0 bases at V and 0 bases at J, with 4 bases between the two ends. Germline-derived CDR1 and CDR2 are SNHLY and FYNNEI. CDR3 size: 14 residues. For the CDR3, the DNA is TGTGCCAGCAGTGAAGCCCTAAGCACAGATACGCAGTATTTT. This gives the protein CASSEALSTDTQYF.

Ten or more counts support this clone. This may stem from a read error, because a much larger clone lies one nucleotide away. This chain uses TRBV5-5 with TRBJ1-1; D uncertain. The V and J ends lost 0 bases and 1 base respectively, with 7 bases between them. CDR1 is SGHKS and CDR2 is YYEKEE in the germline V gene (reference sequence). The CDR3 covers 14 residues. CDR3 sequence reads: CASSLVTENTEAFF. CDR3 sequence (DNA): TGTGCCAGCAGCTTGGTAACGGAGAACACTGAAGCTTTCTTT.